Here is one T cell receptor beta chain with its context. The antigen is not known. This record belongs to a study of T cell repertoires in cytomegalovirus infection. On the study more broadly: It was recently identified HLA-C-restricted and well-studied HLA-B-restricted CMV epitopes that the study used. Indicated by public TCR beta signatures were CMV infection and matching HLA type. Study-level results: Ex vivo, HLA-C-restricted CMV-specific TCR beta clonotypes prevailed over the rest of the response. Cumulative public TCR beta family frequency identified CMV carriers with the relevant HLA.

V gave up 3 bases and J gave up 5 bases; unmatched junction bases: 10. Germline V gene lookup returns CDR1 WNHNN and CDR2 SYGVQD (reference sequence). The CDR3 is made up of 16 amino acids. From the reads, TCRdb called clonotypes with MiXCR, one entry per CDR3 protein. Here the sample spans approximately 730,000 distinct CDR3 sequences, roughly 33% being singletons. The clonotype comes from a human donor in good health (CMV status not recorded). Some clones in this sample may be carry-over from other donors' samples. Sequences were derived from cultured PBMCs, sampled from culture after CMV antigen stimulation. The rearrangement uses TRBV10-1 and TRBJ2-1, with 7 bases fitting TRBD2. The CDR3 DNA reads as TGCGCCAGCAGTGAAGAAAGGCTAGCGGAAAACAATGAGCAGTTCTTC. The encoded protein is CASSEERLAENNEQFF.